What follows are 9 T cell receptor beta chains derived from one specimen sequenced in a study of vaccination effects on CD4 cells after COVID-19. Their recognized antigens are unknown. Antigen-specific CD4+ T cells were expanded (with viral peptide pools) by the ViraFEST assay ahead of sequencing. At the end of roughly 9 days of culture, CD4+ T cells were isolated. As their vaccination, participants received two doses of either BNT162b2 or mRNA-1273. Here immunoSEQ multiplex PCR was the method, and the copy in TCRdb shows in-frame clones only, minus some. This table holds tens of thousands of clones, approximately 80% found once. Material: CD4+ T cells from PBMCs cultured with HCoV-229E spike peptides, obtained after COVID-19 vaccination. Receptors originate from a human donor who received a COVID-19 vaccine.

The chain links TRBV20-1 to TRBJ2-5, with D perhaps matching TRBD1 or TRBD2 (5 bases each). V lost 3 bases, J lost 7 bases, and 12 bases lay in between. Germline CDR1 and CDR2: DFQATT and SNEGSKA (reference sequence). The CDR3 sequence is 12 residues long. CDR3 residues: CSASDGAGTQYF. CDR3 DNA sequence: TGCAGTGCTAGTGATGGGGCGGGGACCCAGTACTTC.

This rearrangement joins TRBV7-6 to TRBJ1-1; TRBD1 agrees at 7 bases. The CDR3 consists of 16 residues. Germline values: CDR1 SGHVS, CDR2 FNYEAQ. V shed 4 bases, J shed 0 bases, and the junction held 8 bases outside the gene matches. This CDR3 is CASSSLPGQMNTEAFF. CDR3 sequence (DNA): TGTGCCAGCAGCTCCCTCCCGGGACAGATGAACACTGAAGCTTTCTTT. Full variable domain (rest looked up from reference TRBV7-6 and TRBJ1-1): GAGVSQSPRYKVTKRGQDVALRCDPISGHVSLYWYRQALGQGPEFLTYFNYEAQQDKSGLPNDRFSAERPEGSISTLTIQRTEQRDSAMYRCASSSLPGQMNTEAFFGQGTRLTVV.

The chain has TRBV2 and TRBJ2-7; D gene ambiguous. This CDR3 is 11 amino acids long. Trimming shortened V by 3 bases and J by 4 bases, and 4 bases separated the two germline ends. Germline CDR1 SNHLY, CDR2 FYNNEI. CDR3 in DNA: TGTGCCAGCAGTGAGCATTACGAGCAGTACGTC. Encoded protein: CASSEHYEQYV.

CDR3 residues: CASGPTTLSSSYNEQFF. CDR3 sequence (DNA): TGTGCTAGTGGTCCCACAACACTATCGAGCTCCTACAATGAGCAGTTCTTC. The chain is built from TRBV12-5 and TRBJ2-1; no clear D gene. With 5 bases removed from V and 0 bases from J, the gap between germline ends came to 17 bases. Germline loops: CDR1 LGHNT, CDR2 FRNRAP. The CDR3 loop spans 17 amino acids.

The chain combines TRBV19 with TRBJ2-5; TRBD2 matches 8 bases. Losses at the gene ends were 6 bases for V and 4 bases for J; bases not matched to a gene: 7. Germline V gene sequence: CDR1 LNHDA, CDR2 SQIVND (reference sequence). This CDR3 contains 14 residues. The CDR3 region is CASRQRGGRETQYF. The CDR3 region has the DNA TGTGCCAGTAGACAACGGGGGGGCCGAGAGACCCAGTACTTC.

The rearrangement uses TRBV7-8 and TRBJ2-5, with D tentatively TRBD1 (5 bases). This CDR3 region has 14 residues. The ends were cut back, 2 bases at V and 2 bases at J, with 9 bases in the middle. Germline V lookup: CDR1 SGHVS, CDR2 FQNEAQ. The CDR3 is CASSLLTEQETQYF. In DNA form, the CDR3 reads TGTGCCAGCAGCTTACTGACAGAACAAGAGACCCAGTACTTC. Supplemented by reference TRBV7-8 and TRBJ2-5, the full variable domain reads GAGVSQSPRYKVAKRGQDVALRCDPISGHVSLFWYQQALGQGPEFLTYFQNEAQLDKSGLPSDRFFAERPEGSVSTLKIQRTQQEDSAVYLCASSLLTEQETQYFGPGTRLLVL.

This chain uses TRBV11-1 with TRBJ2-7; the D gene is possibly TRBD1 (6 bases). Trimming removed 5 bases from V and 6 bases from J, with 14 bases in between. CDR3 length: 13 amino acids. Germline V gives CDR1 SGHAT, CDR2 FQDESV (reference sequence). Here the CDR3 DNA reads TGTGCCAGCAGCACGAACAGGGCGGGCGAGCAGTACGTC. Protein sequence: CASSTNRAGEQYV.

The chain's CDR3 is CASSAVRGYTF. CDR3 coding DNA: TGTGCCAGCAGTGCCGTTAGAGGCTACACCTTC. This chain connects TRBV25-1 to TRBJ1-2; D uncertain. V lost 4 bases and J 8 bases, leaving 8 bases between the germline ends. In germline, CDR1 is MGHDK, CDR2 SYGVNS. This CDR3 is 11 amino acids long.

The CDR3 coding sequence is TGTGCCAGGTGGGGACAGGGTTACTATGGCTACACCTTC. It is translated as CARWGQGYYGYTF. The J gene is TRBJ1-2, the V gene TRBV6-4; 9 bases agree with TRBD1. Trimming took 9 bases from V and 3 from J; bases not matched to a gene: 5. The CDR3 sequence is 13 residues long. Germline V gives CDR1 MRHNA, CDR2 SNTAGT.